This TCR beta chain emerged from a study of cytomegalovirus exposure and HLA in healthy donors. Findings of the study overall: Among CMV-associated TCR beta chains, most appeared HLA-restricted in a later analysis.

On this clone itself: What it binds is not known.

Use of 60 Vbeta and 13 Jbeta primers characterized the PCR. The repertoire was sequenced with immunoSEQ multiplex PCR; TCRdb's copy has only in-frame clones and lacks some. The sample carries 180,000 or so clones, 75% to 85% recorded once. Germline V gene data show CDR1 as MNHNS and CDR2 as SASEGT. The CDR3 contains 12 residues. With 6 bases removed from V and 0 bases from J, the gap between germline ends came to 4 bases. The sequenced sample was PBMCs. This TCR was recovered from a woman aged 25-40 years in good health and CMV-seropositive. The chain carries TRBV6-1 and TRBJ2-3; D remains ambiguous. The CDR3 region has the DNA TGTGCCAGCAGGGGCAGCACAGATACGCAGTATTTT. This encodes CASRGSTDTQYF.